This paragraph reports one T cell receptor beta chain. CDR1 and CDR2 (germline): MDHEN, SYDVKM. The CDR3 totals 15 residues. Trimming took 4 bases from V and 7 from J, leaving 16 bases between them. Data came from immunoSEQ multiplex PCR; TCRdb stores just in-frame clones and leaves some out. This table holds 250,000 to 300,000 clones, roughly 87% found once. The record originates from a study of blood T cell repertoires in COVID-19. Whole-study context: Samples taken during acute and convalescent COVID-19 were collected in the United States, Italy and Spain.

This rearrangement joins TRBV28 to TRBJ1-4; D is ambiguous. The origin of this receptor is a woman aged 50 to 60 who had recovered from COVID-19. Material for sequencing was peripheral blood. The CDR3 DNA is TGTGCCAGCAGTTCCACCGGGCGGGTCGTTGAAAAACTGTTTTTT. Its protein is CASSSTGRVVEKLFF. Full variable domain (rest looked up from reference TRBV28 and TRBJ1-4): DVKVTQSSRYLVKRTGEKVFLECVQDMDHENMFWYRQDPGLGLRLIYFSYDVKMKEKGDIPEGYSVSREKKERFSLILESASTNQTSMYLCASSSTGRVVEKLFFGSGTQLSVL.